The 16 T cell receptor beta chains given below trace back to one sample, sequenced in a study of shared clonotypes between healthy human individuals. Sequencing used immunoSEQ multiplex PCR; TCRdb keeps in-frame clones, though not all of them. The repertoire has some 470,000 clones, about three quarters of them found once; the top ten carry over 10%. The specimen was PBMCs. The receptors shown here come from a woman in her forties in good health. Some clones in this sample may be carry-over from other donors' samples.

The V call is TRBV6-6, the J call TRBJ2-1; no clear D. This CDR3 region has 13 residues. V was clipped by 7 bases and J by 0 bases, with 7 bases between them. From germline, CDR1 is MNHNY and CDR2 SVGAGI (reference sequence). Here the CDR3 reads CASKASSYNEQFF. DNA for the CDR3: TGTGCCAGCAAGGCAAGCTCCTACAATGAGCAGTTCTTC.

J is TRBJ2-1 and V is TRBV5-5, with 8 bases that match TRBD2. V shed 1 base, J shed 7 bases, and the junction held 10 bases outside the gene matches. There are 16 residues in the CDR3. Per the germline V gene, CDR1 is SGHKS and CDR2 is YYEKEE (reference sequence). CDR3 nucleotides: TGTGCCAGCAGCTTGTTCTCGGGAGGGCCAGAAAATGAGCAGTTCTTC. It encodes CASSLFSGGPENEQFF.

CDR3 coding DNA: TGCGCCAGCAGTCAAACAGGGGCGGAGCAGCCCCAGCATTTT. Amino acids: CASSQTGAEQPQHF. V is TRBV10-2 and J is TRBJ1-5, with TRBD1 matching 7 bases. Germline CDR1 is WSHSY and CDR2 is SAAADI. The ends lost 5 bases at V and 7 bases at J; junction bases unmatched: 8. This CDR3 comprises 14 residues.

The V and J genes are TRBV9 and TRBJ2-3, with unresolved D. The CDR3 is 13 amino acids. Per the germline V gene, CDR1 is SGDLS and CDR2 is YYNGEE. Trimming took 1 base from V and 2 from J, leaving 5 bases between them. Here the CDR3 reads CASSVSLTDTQYF. DNA for the CDR3: TGTGCCAGCAGCGTATCGCTCACAGATACGCAGTATTTT.

This clone was seen once. The rearrangement joins TRBV28 to TRBJ1-4; D remains unclear. Germline CDR1 reads MDHEN; CDR2 reads SYDVKM. The CDR3 is 16 amino acids. The germline V and J ends were trimmed by 1 base and 4 bases, with 13 bases remaining between them. CDR3 coding DNA: TGTGCCAGCAGTTTATATGGCCGGCCCATTAATGAAAAACTGTTTTTT. It translates to CASSLYGRPINEKLFF.

This clone has a single count. The chain employs TRBV10-2 and TRBJ2-5; D is possibly TRBD2 (5 bases). CDR1 is WSHSY and CDR2 is SAAADI in the germline V gene. The CDR3 extends over 14 amino acids. V dropped 4 bases and J dropped 2 bases, with 11 bases sitting between them. The CDR3 reads CASSGGSSQETQYF. Written as DNA, the CDR3 is TGCGCCAGCAGTGGAGGGTCCAGTCAAGAGACCCAGTACTTC.

The chain carries TRBV27 and TRBJ2-5; 7 bases line up with TRBD1. The CDR3 is 13 amino acids. Germline CDR1 reads MNHEY; CDR2 reads SMNVEV (reference sequence). J was trimmed by 5 bases and V by 8 bases; bases with no gene match: 8. The CDR3 bases are TGTGCCAGCTCCCGACAGGGTTGGGAGACCCAGTACTTC. It is translated as CASSRQGWETQYF.

The rearrangement uses TRBV19 and TRBJ2-6, with 11 positions matching TRBD1. Germline CDR1 is LNHDA and CDR2 is SQIVND (reference sequence). After removal of 8 bases from V and 3 bases from J, the junction contained 18 bases not matched to a gene. The CDR3 has 20 residues. The DNA for the CDR3 is TGTGCCAGTCACCCTTTGGGACAGGGGGTGTTTATAGGTGGGGCCAACGTCCTGACTTTC. Amino acids: CASHPLGQGVFIGGANVLTF.

In regard to this clone: A far larger clone lies a single base away; this is likely a read error. The chain combines TRBV7-9 with TRBJ2-5; tentatively, D is TRBD2 (5 bases). The CDR3 runs 12 residues. Germline V CDR1 and CDR2: SEHNR, FQNEAQ (reference sequence). In DNA form, the CDR3 reads TGTGCCAGCAACTTAGCGATCGAGACCCAGTACTTC. Translating it yields CASNLAIETQYF. Full variable domain (outside the CDR3, taken from reference TRBV7-9 and TRBJ2-5): DTGVSQNPRHKITKRGQNVTFRCDPISEHNRLYWYRQTLGQGPEFLTYFQNEAQLEKSRLLSDRFSAERPKGSFSTLEIQRTEQGDSAMYLCASNLAIETQYFGPGTRLLVL.

Turning to this clone: A far larger clone is one nucleotide away, so this likely arose from a read error. Other nucleotide sequences in the sample specify the same CDR3. The genes are TRBV6-1 and TRBJ2-6, with D possibly called TRBD1 or TRBD2 (5 bases each). CDR3 length: 16 residues. Looked up from germline, CDR1 is MNHNS and CDR2 is SASEGT. CDR3 loop: CASSELDFSGANALTF. Here the CDR3 DNA reads TGTGCCAGCAGTGAATTGGACTTCTCTGGGGCCAACGCCCTGACTTTC.

The chain links TRBV10-1 to TRBJ2-1, with 9 nucleotides matching TRBD1. This CDR3 contains 14 residues. V was pared by 3 bases and J by 6 bases, with 3 bases of the junction left unmatched. Germline loops: CDR1 WNHNN, CDR2 SYGVQD (reference sequence). The CDR3 spells CASSDRDRANEQFF. The DNA of the CDR3 is TGCGCCAGCAGTGACCGGGACAGGGCCAATGAGCAGTTCTTC.

V and J are TRBV6-5 and TRBJ1-4; D remains ambiguous. The V end lost 2 bases, the J end lost 8 bases, and 9 bases lay between the germline ends. Germline assignment: CDR1 MNHEY and CDR2 SVGAGI. This CDR3 is built from 13 residues. CDR3 loop: CASSYGWQEKLFF. In nucleotides, the CDR3 is TGTGCCAGCAGTTACGGTTGGCAGGAAAAACTGTTTTTT.

The chain joins TRBV7-3 to TRBJ2-7; a weak D match, TRBD2 (6 bases). V lost 5 bases, J lost 4 bases, and 12 bases lay in between. This CDR3 comprises 13 residues. Germline V gives CDR1 SGHTA, CDR2 FQGTGA. The DNA for the CDR3 is TGTGCCAGCAGCCCTGGCGGAGGGTACGAGCAGTACTTC. It yields the protein CASSPGGGYEQYF.

The genes are TRBV7-8 and TRBJ1-3; no definite D call. CDR1 is SGHVS, CDR2 FQNEAQ, per germline. The CDR3 extends over 15 amino acids. Trimming stripped 1 base from V and 4 bases from J, with 11 bases between. The CDR3 spells CASSLGRVPGNTIYF. CDR3 in DNA: TGTGCCAGCAGCTTAGGAAGGGTCCCCGGAAACACCATATATTTT.

In its sample, this clone was seen many times. The chain has TRBV5-6 and TRBJ1-2; D possibly corresponds to TRBD1 (5 bases). V lost 7 bases and J lost 6, with 19 bases in between. Germline V lookup: CDR1 SGHDT, CDR2 YYEEEE. CDR3 length: 14 residues. For the CDR3, the DNA is TGTGCCAGCGCTAAAAGGACACTAAGGGATGGCTACACCTTC. This encodes CASAKRTLRDGYTF.

Ten or more counts support this clone. The genes are TRBV5-1 and TRBJ2-1, with a possible D match to TRBD2 (6 bases). Trimming pared 0 bases from V and 12 bases from J, leaving 10 bases between. This CDR3 contains 12 residues. CDR1 is SGHRS and CDR2 is YFSETQ in the germline V gene. CDR3: CASSLERLGQFF. In DNA, the CDR3 is TGCGCCAGCAGCTTGGAACGACTAGGGCAGTTCTTC.